Below are 21 T cell receptor beta chains sequenced from a single sample in a study of T cell responses to AZD1222 COVID-19 vaccine. The method was immunoSEQ multiplex PCR; TCRdb's version includes in-frame clones alone and lacks a portion of them. The repertoire includes 130,000 to 150,000 clones, more than 70% of them detected once, and about 3.4% sits in the top ten. Sequenced material: peripheral blood, taken on day 0 of MenACWY control vaccination. These receptor sequences come from an adult in good health.

V gene TRBV2 combines with J gene TRBJ2-1; D is uncertain. Between the trimmed V and J ends, which lost 8 bases and 0 bases, there was a span of 8 bases. Per germline, CDR1 SNHLY and CDR2 FYNNEI. This CDR3 has 13 residues. Here the CDR3 DNA reads TGTGCCAGCGGCTATATCTCCTACAATGAGCAGTTCTTC. It codes for CASGYISYNEQFF.

The chain employs TRBV7-8 and TRBJ2-3; TRBD1 matches 7 bases. There are 14 residues in the CDR3. V was clipped by 5 bases and J by 1 base; unmatched bases: 3. CDR1 is SGHVS and CDR2 is FQNEAQ in the germline V gene. CDR3 nucleotide sequence: TGTGCCAGCAGCCCCGGGACAGGCACAGATACGCAGTATTTT. It translates to CASSPGTGTDTQYF.

The genes are TRBV5-4 and TRBJ1-5; the D gene is possibly TRBD1 (5 bases). Trimming cost V 0 bases and J 4 bases, with 14 bases left between them. Germline V gene sequence: CDR1 SGHNT, CDR2 YYREEE (reference sequence). This CDR3 has 16 residues. CDR3 DNA sequence: TGTGCCAGCAGCTTGGCCGGCGGGGGGTCAAATCAGCCCCAGCATTTT. Amino acid sequence: CASSLAGGGSNQPQHF.

V gene TRBV10-3 combines with J gene TRBJ1-2; a possible D gene is TRBD1 (6 bases). The CDR3 runs 14 residues. The germline V gene has CDR1 ENHRY and CDR2 SYGVKD. V was cut by 6 bases and J by 4 bases, with 15 bases left in between. The CDR3 loop reads CAIRVQGGGYGYTF. DNA for the CDR3: TGTGCCATCAGAGTACAGGGAGGTGGCTATGGCTACACCTTC.

V gene TRBV11-3 combines with J gene TRBJ2-1; D uncertain. Trimming stripped 0 bases from V and 9 bases from J, with 9 bases between. From germline, CDR1 is SGHNT and CDR2 YENEEA. CDR3 length: 13 residues. Here the CDR3 DNA reads TGTGCCAGCAGCTTAGAGCTAACGGCTGAGCAGTTCTTC. It is translated as CASSLELTAEQFF. The full variable domain, completed using reference TRBV11-3 and TRBJ2-1, is EAGVVQSPRYKIIEKKQPVAFWCNPISGHNTLYWYLQNLGQGPELLIRYENEEAVDDSQLPKDRFSAERLKGVDSTLKIQPAELGDSAVYLCASSLELTAEQFFGPGTRLTVL.

This clone was seen a single time. The genes are TRBV15 and TRBJ1-1, with a tentative D call TRBD1 (6 bases). The CDR3 runs to 15 residues. Germline assignment: CDR1 LNHNV and CDR2 YYDKDF (reference sequence). V lost 1 base to trimming and J lost 0 bases, with 9 bases between them. The DNA of the CDR3 is TGTGCCACCAGCAGAGGAGGGGGAGTGAACACTGAAGCTTTCTTT. Protein product: CATSRGGGVNTEAFF.

CDR3 region: CASSLDGGGYTF. Written as DNA, the CDR3 is TGTGCCAGCAGCTTAGATGGGGGAGGCTACACCTTC. The rearrangement uses TRBV7-9 and TRBJ1-2; D is perhaps TRBD1 (5 bases). CDR1 is SEHNR, CDR2 FQNEAQ, per germline (reference sequence). There are 12 residues in the CDR3. V was cut by 1 base and J by 8 bases, with 8 bases left in between.

V and J are TRBV5-1 and TRBJ1-6; D possibly corresponds to TRBD1 (5 bases). The germline V gene has CDR1 SGHRS and CDR2 YFSETQ. The CDR3 is 15 residues long. The germline V and J ends were trimmed by 1 base and 5 bases, with 10 bases remaining between them. This CDR3 reads CASSLTQGNNSPLHF. As DNA, the CDR3 is TGCGCCAGCAGCTTGACTCAGGGTAATAATTCACCCCTCCACTTT.

The gene calls are TRBV7-8 and TRBJ2-7; 14 bases align to TRBD2. This CDR3 is built from 21 residues. The trim removed 4 bases at V and 2 bases at J, leaving 19 bases unmatched. The germline V gene has CDR1 SGHVS and CDR2 FQNEAQ. The CDR3 DNA follows: TGTGCCAGCAGCTACTCCACTCGGAAAGGGACTAGCGGGAGAGGAACCTACGAGCAGTACTTC. Translated, it gives CASSYSTRKGTSGRGTYEQYF. The full variable domain, its missing parts supplied by reference TRBV7-8 and TRBJ2-7, is GAGVSQSPRYKVAKRGQDVALRCDPISGHVSLFWYQQALGQGPEFLTYFQNEAQLDKSGLPSDRFFAERPEGSVSTLKIQRTQQEDSAVYLCASSYSTRKGTSGRGTYEQYFGPGTRLTVT.

The V and J genes are TRBV2 and TRBJ2-5, with D possibly being TRBD2 (5 bases). Germline V gives CDR1 SNHLY, CDR2 FYNNEI. V lost 0 bases and J 2 bases, leaving 10 bases between the germline ends. The CDR3 has 15 residues. The DNA for the CDR3 is TGTGCCAGCAGTGAAGCGGGAGTGGTACAAGAGACCCAGTACTTC. Translating gives CASSEAGVVQETQYF.

V is TRBV7-6 and J is TRBJ2-1; 14 bases agree with TRBD2. Unmatched junction bases numbered 11, after V lost 4 bases and J lost 0 bases. This CDR3 contains 20 residues. Germline CDR1 and CDR2: SGHVS and FNYEAQ. The CDR3 here is CASSSGLAGAPQSSYNEQFF. The DNA for the CDR3 is TGTGCCAGCAGCTCGGGACTAGCGGGGGCCCCCCAGAGCTCCTACAATGAGCAGTTCTTC.

This chain uses TRBV7-6 with TRBJ2-3, with D possibly matching TRBD2 (6 bases). The CDR3 extends over 16 amino acids. CDR1 SGHVS and CDR2 FNYEAQ come from the germline V gene. V shed 1 base and J shed 3 bases, with 14 bases lying between them. CDR3 residues: CASSLEQGGWTDTQYF. CDR3 sequence (DNA): TGTGCCAGCAGCTTAGAGCAGGGAGGTTGGACAGATACGCAGTATTTT.

This chain connects TRBV7-2 to TRBJ1-3, with D unresolved. Trimming stripped 1 base from V and 0 bases from J, with 13 bases between. Germline-derived CDR1 and CDR2 are SGHTA and FQGNSA. The CDR3 spans 17 residues. CDR3 region: CASSLDTWGSSGNTIYF. In DNA, the CDR3 is TGTGCCAGCAGCTTAGACACTTGGGGAAGCTCTGGAAACACCATATATTTT.

The chain combines TRBV19 with TRBJ1-2; D remains ambiguous. The CDR3 length is 14 residues. CDR1 LNHDA and CDR2 SQIVND come from the germline V gene (reference sequence). The ends were cut back, 3 bases at V and 0 bases at J, with 8 bases in the middle. The CDR3 spells CASSILETNYGYTF. In DNA form, the CDR3 reads TGTGCCAGTAGTATTTTAGAGACTAACTATGGCTACACCTTC.

The CDR3 DNA follows: TGTGCCAGTCAGCCTCCTTGGTTTACCTCTGGAAACACCATATATTTT. Its protein is CASQPPWFTSGNTIYF. The chain joins TRBV19 to TRBJ1-3; D gene uncertain. CDR3 size: 16 residues. V was shortened by 8 bases and J by 0 bases, with 17 bases between the two germline ends. Germline V gives CDR1 LNHDA, CDR2 SQIVND (reference sequence).

This chain joins TRBV3-1 (or the pseudogene TRBV3-2) and TRBJ1-4; possibly TRBD1 for D (5 bases). This CDR3 contains 14 residues. The germline CDR1 and CDR2 sequences are LGHDT and YNNKEL (reference sequence). V was pared by 2 bases and J by 5 bases, with 9 bases between. Here the CDR3 reads CASSQRDANEKLFF. As DNA, the CDR3 is TGTGCCAGCAGCCAAAGGGACGCCAATGAAAAACTGTTTTTT.

The chain couples TRBV5-4 to TRBJ1-5; D is ambiguous. The CDR3 length is 13 residues. Germline V gene lookup returns CDR1 SGHNT and CDR2 YYREEE (reference sequence). V lost 4 bases and J lost 5, with 10 bases in between. CDR3 amino acids: CASSPGRDQPQHF. The CDR3 DNA reads TGTGCCAGCAGCCCAGGCCGGGATCAGCCCCAGCATTTT. Combining the CDR3 with reference TRBV5-4 and TRBJ1-5 gives the whole variable domain ETGVTQSPTHLIKTRGQQVTLRCSSQSGHNTVSWYQQALGQGPQFIFQYYREEENGRGNFPPRFSGLQFPNYSSELNVNALELDDSALYLCASSPGRDQPQHFGDGTRLSIL.

The chain has TRBV6-5 and TRBJ2-7; D might be TRBD1 (6 bases). CDR1 is MNHEY, CDR2 SVGAGI, per germline. V lost 10 bases and J 2 bases, leaving 18 bases between the germline ends. CDR3 length: 14 amino acids. The CDR3 nucleotides read TGTGCCACGGCCACGACAGGTAGACCCTACGAGCAGTACTTC. Translation gives CATATTGRPYEQYF.

The gene calls are TRBV5-1 and TRBJ1-6, with a possible D match to TRBD1 (5 bases). The germline V and J ends were trimmed by 2 bases and 10 bases, with 13 bases remaining between them. Looked up from germline, CDR1 is SGHRS and CDR2 is YFSETQ. The CDR3 is 14 residues long. The CDR3 region is CASSFGGEGSPLHF. CDR3 bases: TGCGCCAGCAGCTTCGGGGGGGAAGGCTCACCCCTCCACTTT.

The gene calls are TRBV7-2 and TRBJ2-2, with a possible D match to TRBD1 (6 bases). Germline CDR1 is SGHTA and CDR2 is FQGNSA. V gave up 7 bases and J gave up 6 bases, with 15 bases separating them. The CDR3 is 14 residues long. CDR3 sequence reads: CASTLQGWAGELFF. DNA of the CDR3: TGTGCCAGCACACTCCAGGGGTGGGCCGGGGAGCTGTTTTTT.

The rearrangement joins TRBV2 to TRBJ2-2, with D unclear. Trimming cost V 2 bases and J 7 bases, with 8 bases left between them. The CDR3 is 13 amino acids. Per the germline V gene, CDR1 is SNHLY and CDR2 is FYNNEI. CDR3 sequence reads: CASSESRNGELFF. The DNA for the CDR3 is TGTGCCAGCAGTGAATCGAGGAACGGGGAGCTGTTTTTT.